Listed below are T cell receptor beta chains from one sample, sequenced in a study of OX40 agonist ivuxolimab in advanced cancers. Clones were read by immunoSEQ multiplex PCR, and TCRdb kept only the in-frame ones, dropping some. The data show more than 50,000 clones, with around 87% seen just once and around 5.2% held by the top ten. This specimen was CD4+ or CD8+ T cells sorted from blood, taken in a trial of the OX40 agonist ivuxolimab. The receptor set was obtained from an adult with an advanced solid tumor such as melanoma, head and neck, liver or kidney cancer. Both conserved end residues are part of each CDR3. Fields, in order: D gene, clone size, J gene, V gene, CDR3 protein, CDR3 DNA. The D gene is left open where the match is weak. The listing skips clone size in some rows; elsewhere it reads once, few, many or a size class.

.	.	TRBJ1-1	TRBV18	CASSLTPGGLMNTEAFF	TGTGCCAGCTCACTCACTCCCGGGGGTTTAATGAACACTGAAGCTTTCTTT
.	few	TRBJ2-5	TRBV6-1	CASTLGGGHQETQYF	TGTGCCAGCACCCTAGGCGGGGGCCACCAAGAGACCCAGTACTTC
TRBD1	.	TRBJ1-1	TRBV7-2	CASSLGTGTAKENTEAFF	TGTGCCAGCAGCTTAGGGACCGGGACAGCAAAAGAGAACACTGAAGCTTTCTTT
TRBD2	few	TRBJ2-1	TRBV7-9	CASSSRRRLAVYNEQFF	TGTGCCAGCAGCTCGCGTCGTCGACTAGCGGTCTACAATGAGCAGTTCTTC
.	.	TRBJ2-2	TRBV7-6	CASSLAGGPNTGELFF	TGTGCCAGCAGCTTAGCGGGGGGGCCGAACACCGGGGAGCTGTTTTTT
.	.	TRBJ1-5	TRBV6-6	CASSREWQPQHF	TGTGCCAGCAGTCGGGAATGGCAGCCCCAGCATTTT
TRBD1	.	TRBJ2-2	TRBV6-1	CASMGQGGSGELLF	TGTGCCAGCATGGGACAGGGGGGATCCGGGGAGCTGCTTTTT
TRBD2	.	TRBJ2-5	TRBV2	CASSEQRGATFQETQYF	TGTGCCAGCAGTGAGCAGCGGGGGGCCACTTTCCAAGAGACCCAGTACTTC
.	once	TRBJ1-1	TRBV18	CASSRGENTEAFF	TGTGCCAGCTCACGGGGCGAGAACACTGAAGCTTTCTTT
TRBD2	few	TRBJ2-2	TRBV19	CASSMYSGSGDTGELFF	TGTGCCAGTAGTATGTATAGCGGGAGCGGGGACACCGGGGAGCTGTTTTTT
.	.	TRBJ1-5	TRBV19	CASSSRAGGSNQPQHF	TGTGCCAGTAGTAGCCGGGCCGGAGGTAGCAATCAGCCCCAGCATTTT
TRBD1	once	TRBJ1-5	TRBV5-4	CASSLAGQDRNQPQHF	TGTGCCAGCAGCTTAGCGGGACAGGACCGCAATCAGCCCCAGCATTTT
.	.	TRBJ1-5	TRBV30	CAWSYASNQPQHF	TGTGCCTGGAGTTATGCATCTAATCAGCCCCAGCATTTT
TRBD1	.	TRBJ2-7	TRBV11-2	CASSNRQGTYEQYF	TGTGCCAGCAGCAACAGACAGGGAACCTACGAGCAGTACTTC
.	.	TRBJ1-2	TRBV21-1	CASSKGGGYGYTF	TGTGCCAGCAGCAAAGGGGGGGGTTATGGCTACACCTTC
TRBD1	.	TRBJ1-5	TRBV9	CASSGTGQSQPQHF	TGTGCCAGCAGCGGGACAGGGCAAAGTCAGCCCCAGCATTTT
.	few	TRBJ2-3	TRBV18	CASSRASTDTQYF	TGTGCCAGCTCTCGTGCTAGCACAGATACGCAGTATTTT
.	.	TRBJ2-7	TRBV30	CAWSVDTGIYEQYF	TGTGCCTGGAGTGTGGATACAGGGATCTACGAGCAGTACTTC
.	.	TRBJ1-1	TRBV5-5	CASSYRTANLEAFF	TGTGCCAGCAGCTATCGGACAGCCAACCTTGAAGCTTTCTTT
.	.	TRBJ2-6	TRBV7-2	CASSLALSTNVLTF	TGTGCCAGCAGCTTAGCGTTGTCTACCAACGTCCTGACTTTC
.	.	TRBJ1-1	TRBV7-2	CASSFVTEAFF	TGTGCCAGCAGCTTCGTTACTGAAGCTTTCTTT
TRBD1	.	TRBJ1-1	TRBV15	CATSSFDRGITEAFF	TGTGCCACCAGCAGCTTCGACAGGGGGATCACTGAAGCTTTCTTT
TRBD1	.	TRBJ1-5	TRBV6-1	CASSEEGAFNQPQHF	TGTGCCAGCAGTGAAGAGGGGGCATTCAATCAGCCCCAGCATTTT
.	.	TRBJ1-1	TRBV18	CASSQANTEAFF	TGTGCCAGCTCACAGGCAAACACTGAAGCTTTCTTT
TRBD1	.	TRBJ1-1	TRBV10-1	CASSGQGTEAFF	TGCGCCAGCAGTGGACAGGGGACTGAAGCTTTCTTT
.	.	TRBJ2-5	TRBV19	CACSVVFQETQYF	TGTGCCTGCTCAGTGGTTTTTCAAGAGACCCAGTACTTC
TRBD1	.	TRBJ2-1	TRBV28	CASSRKTGRNEQFF	TGTGCCAGCAGCCGAAAGACAGGGAGAAATGAGCAGTTCTTC
.	.	TRBJ1-2	TRBV5-5	CASSHANRVDYGYTF	TGTGCCAGCAGCCACGCGAACAGGGTGGACTATGGCTACACCTTC
.	.	TRBJ1-2	TRBV28	CASSPWGEAYGYTF	TGTGCCAGCAGCCCATGGGGAGAGGCGTATGGCTACACCTTC
TRBD2	.	TRBJ2-2	TRBV6-5	CASGGLAGVDGELFF	TGTGCCAGCGGGGGACTAGCGGGAGTAGACGGGGAGCTGTTTTTT
.	.	TRBJ2-7	TRBV7-3	CASSPPDSPYEQYF	TGTGCCAGCAGCCCCCCCGACAGTCCCTACGAGCAGTACTTC
.	.	TRBJ1-2	TRBV18	CASSPPVTGSYGYTF	TGTGCCAGCTCACCACCGGTGACAGGATCCTATGGCTACACCTTC
.	.	TRBJ2-2	TRBV10-3	CAIRQPLANTGELFF	TGTGCCATCAGACAACCCCTCGCGAACACCGGGGAGCTGTTTTTT
.	.	TRBJ1-6	TRBV7-9	CASTRTDYSPLHF	TGTGCCAGCACCCGGACAGACTATTCACCCCTCCACTTT
TRBD1	.	TRBJ2-7	TRBV5-5	CASRRQGIYEQYF	TGTGCCAGCAGACGACAGGGAATTTACGAGCAGTACTTC
TRBD1	.	TRBJ2-3	TRBV6-1	CASSLLTGTTDTQYF	TGTGCCAGCAGTCTGTTGACAGGGACCACAGATACGCAGTATTTT
.	.	TRBJ1-2	TRBV28	CASNHRANYGYTF	TGTGCCAGCAACCACAGGGCTAACTATGGCTACACCTTC
TRBD2	.	TRBJ2-7	TRBV30	CAWSVGRWTVLNPGTSGYEQYF	TGTGCCTGGAGTGTTGGGCGATGGACAGTCCTAAACCCCGGGACTAGCGGCTACGAGCAGTACTTC
.	.	TRBJ2-2	TRBV19	CASTGQPNTGELFF	TGTGCCAGTACGGGACAACCGAACACCGGGGAGCTGTTTTTT
.	.	TRBJ1-6	TRBV5-6	CASSSREGGRGSPLHF	TGTGCCAGCAGCTCCCGCGAGGGCGGCCGGGGGTCACCCCTCCACTTT
.	.	TRBJ2-1	TRBV9	CASSVATVGRDEQFF	TGTGCCAGCAGCGTAGCTACGGTGGGGCGAGATGAGCAGTTCTTC
TRBD1	.	TRBJ1-5	TRBV15	CATSRGTGTNQPQHF	TGTGCCACCAGCAGAGGGACAGGGACAAATCAGCCCCAGCATTTT
.	.	TRBJ1-6	TRBV19	CASNLQPSDSPLHF	TGTGCCAGTAATCTACAGCCGAGTGATTCACCCCTCCACTTT
TRBD2	.	TRBJ2-5	TRBV27	CASRRGGETQYF	TGTGCCAGCAGGCGGGGGGGCGAGACCCAGTACTTC
TRBD2	.	TRBJ2-1	TRBV5-1	CASSLGTSGSSNEQFF	TGCGCCAGCAGCTTGGGGACTAGCGGGAGTAGTAATGAGCAGTTCTTC
.	.	TRBJ1-2	TRBV27	CASSVTGYGYTF	TGTGCCAGCAGTGTAACCGGCTATGGCTACACCTTC
TRBD1	.	TRBJ1-5	TRBV2	CATQKTGDSNQPQHF	TGTGCCACCCAAAAGACAGGGGATAGCAATCAGCCCCAGCATTTT
.	.	TRBJ1-1	TRBV9	CASSVSQKDTEAFF	TGTGCCAGCAGCGTTTCCCAGAAAGACACTGAAGCTTTCTTT
.	.	TRBJ2-7	TRBV7-2	CASSSRALYEQYF	TGTGCCAGCAGCTCCCGGGCCCTGTACGAGCAGTACTTC
.	.	TRBJ1-3	TRBV7-9	CASSLEGYFSSGNTIYF	TGTGCCAGCAGCTTAGAAGGTTACTTTAGCTCTGGAAACACCATATATTTT
.	.	TRBJ2-7	TRBV20-1	CSAVALYEQYF	TGCAGTGCTGTGGCCCTCTACGAGCAGTACTTC